This TCR beta chain was observed in a study of blood T cell repertoires in COVID-19. Individuals aged about 18 to 90 years were recruited from fewer than 30 US areas. Participants reported their clinical history, and cohort assignment relied on those reports. For recovered donors of Cohort 3, there were two negative PCRs, clearance, or symptom resolution. Per the germline V gene, CDR1 is SEHNR and CDR2 is FQNEAQ (reference sequence). V was pared by 4 bases and J by 1 base, with 4 bases of the junction left unmatched. The CDR3 extends over 15 amino acids. Repertoires were generated with immunoSEQ multiplex PCR, while TCRdb's copy carries only in-frame clones and drops some. In the table there are 190,000 or so clones, around 86% of which are singletons.

The source is a young woman who had recovered from COVID-19. V is TRBV7-9 and J is TRBJ1-1, with 9 positions matching TRBD1. Sequencing was carried out using PBMCs or T cells enriched from blood (not recorded which). CDR3 sequence (DNA): TGTGCCAGCAGCTATTTGGACAGGGGGAACACTGAAGCTTTCTTT. Translated, it gives CASSYLDRGNTEAFF.